This TCR beta chain was found in a study of shared clonotypes between healthy human individuals. Overall study findings and caveats: Non-shared clonotypes were found to have lower generation probabilities than the clonotypes that were shared by all four of the sorted-subset donors. Blood alone was sampled, and tissue repertoires likely differ.

In germline, CDR1 is MDHEN, CDR2 SYDVKM. V was pared by 3 bases and J by 7 bases, with 9 bases of the junction left unmatched. The CDR3 loop spans 16 amino acids. Clones were sequenced by immunoSEQ multiplex PCR, and TCRdb holds only the in-frame ones, with some missing. The table has about 690,000 clones, 90% seen once; the top ten hold around a third. In the case of this clone: Its specificity is not known.

The sequencing sample was made of memory CD8+ T cells from PBMCs. The subset denotes: CD45RO+ cells pooled with CCR7-negative TemRA cells. The chain joins TRBV28 to TRBJ2-1; 10 nucleotides match TRBD2. The receptor was derived from a man younger than 35 in good health. Some clones in this sample may be carry-over from other donors' samples. The CDR3 coding sequence is TGTGCCAGCAGTTTTACGGCTAGCGGGAGTTGGAATGAGCAGTTCTTC. Its translation: CASSFTASGSWNEQFF.